This TCR beta chain was found in a study of T cell responses to AZD1222 COVID-19 vaccine. General observations from the study: Only five to seven AZD1222 recipients tested seropositive at baseline. Clonal diversity may have been underestimated in mostly white British donors. Repertoire sampling happened only post peak T cell response. Nearly half of spike-specific TCRs reportedly target unmutated variant regions.

TCRdb's table, derived via immunoSEQ multiplex PCR, lists solely in-frame clones and lacks some. The sample holds tens of thousands of clones, around 86% seen once. As to this clone: No antigen is known for it.

The CDR3 runs to 12 residues. Looked up from germline, CDR1 is ENHRY and CDR2 is SYGVKD. V lost 7 bases to trimming and J lost 4 bases; unmatched junction nucleotides: 1. The clonotype comes from an adult in good health. The chain links TRBV10-3 to TRBJ2-3; 8 bases fit TRBD1. This material consisted of peripheral blood, taken on day 0 of AZD1222 vaccination. The CDR3 DNA is TGTGCCATCACAGGGGGCGCAGATACGCAGTATTTT. It codes for CAITGGADTQYF.